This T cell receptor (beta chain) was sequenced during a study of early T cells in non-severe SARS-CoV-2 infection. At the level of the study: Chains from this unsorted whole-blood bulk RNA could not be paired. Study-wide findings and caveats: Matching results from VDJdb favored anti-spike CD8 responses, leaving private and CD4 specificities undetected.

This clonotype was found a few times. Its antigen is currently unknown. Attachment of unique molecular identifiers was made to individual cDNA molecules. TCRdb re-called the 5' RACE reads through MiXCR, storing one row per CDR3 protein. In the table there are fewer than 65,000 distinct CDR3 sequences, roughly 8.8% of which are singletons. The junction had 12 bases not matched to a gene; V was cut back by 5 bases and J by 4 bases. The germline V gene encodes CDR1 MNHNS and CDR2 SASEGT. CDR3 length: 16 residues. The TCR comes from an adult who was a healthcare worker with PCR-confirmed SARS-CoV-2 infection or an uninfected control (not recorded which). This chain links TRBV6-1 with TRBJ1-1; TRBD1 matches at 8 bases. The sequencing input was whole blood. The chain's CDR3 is CASSKTGVASSTEAFF. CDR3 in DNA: TGTGCCAGCAGTAAGACAGGGGTCGCAAGTAGCACTGAAGCTTTCTTT.